This paragraph covers one T cell receptor (beta chain) sequence. In this sample, this clonotype turned up many times. The antigen it recognizes is unknown. Base qualities are missing; no much larger clone stands one base away. As encoded in the germline V gene, CDR1 is MRHNA while CDR2 is SNTAGT. Counted from cysteine to phenylalanine, this CDR3 has 16 amino acids. The read is trimmed to its CDR3 DNA, 48 bases read in frame from base 1. Compared with germline, V lacks 8 bases and J lacks 1 base; bases without a gene match: 12. These data come from a study of Graves' ophthalmopathy and Graves' hyperthyroidism (dated 2018 in TCRdb). Background for the entire study: Peripheral blood samples were taken at the time of initial diagnosis, before any treatment was given. The study used signatures of the TCR beta repertoire to tell Graves' ophthalmopathy apart from Graves' hyperthyroidism and to predict which patients would progress to ophthalmopathy. In total, 135 blood samples were TCR-sequenced: 40 to 45 ophthalmopathy, about 75 hyperthyroidism and about 17 hyperthyroidism-to-ophthalmopathy patients. To explore V-J signatures that distinguish ophthalmopathy from hyperthyroidism, a discovery set of 95 to 100 patients was enrolled, made up of 43 with ophthalmopathy and 57 with stable hyperthyroidism. The 75 to 100 discovery patients were divided at random into training and test sets in a 7:3 ratio. After sampling, hyperthyroidism patients received methimazole starting at 30 mg daily, and ophthalmopathy patients received high-dose intravenous methylprednisolone. The independent validation cohort included 18 to 20 hyperthyroidism patients plus 17 patients who later progressed from hyperthyroidism to ophthalmopathy. In about six hyperthyroidism patients, T-cell repertoires of thyroid tissue and blood were compared. The study at large found these results: In cross-validation, the 13-signature model distinguished ophthalmopathy from stable hyperthyroidism with around 90% sensitivity and around 84% specificity, while in the test set the corresponding values were roughly 80% and 75%. In validation, the model predicted ophthalmopathy progression with nearly 71% sensitivity and 72.22% specificity; around twelve predicted patients were CT-confirmed with GO in a median of around 6 months. No statistical method was used to set the sample size in advance, and the investigators knew which group each participant was assigned to. Among expanded thyroid clonotypes with frequency above 0.001, most also showed up in blood, which suggests that blood repertoires may reflect the thyroid immune response.

A patient counted as having stable hyperthyroidism if there was no progression to ophthalmopathy within 18 months of follow-up. Hyperthyroidism patients were newly diagnosed, were aged 18 to 65 years, and had a disease duration under 2 months. Patients were excluded if they had other autoimmune diseases, uncontrolled infections, pregnancy or lactation. Clinical symptoms, serum thyroxine, TRAb, thyroid ultrasound and orbital computed tomography formed the basis of the diagnosis. PBMCs were isolated from 7.5 to 10 ml of fresh peripheral blood by Ficoll-Paque density gradient centrifugation. Trizol reagent was used to extract the total RNA, and its quality was then checked on an Agilent 2100 Bioanalyzer. TCR beta CDR3 regions were amplified from RNA transcripts for repertoire sequencing. A first-round RT-PCR used HTBI primers with the Qiagen OneStep RT-PCR kit, followed by a second-round multiplex PCR, size selection and purification. Sequencing of the libraries was carried out on an Illumina HiSeq2000 in paired-end mode with 100 bp reads. The published analysis was carried out like this. SOAPnuke was used for read processing, and reads with adapters, uncalled bases, a mean Phred below 15, or no exact constant-primer or identifier match were discarded. COPE v1.2.5 was used to merge the high-quality paired reads. Each unique nucleotide sequence was defined as a clonotype, and clonotypes were aligned to IMGT TRB V, D and J references with MiTCR v1.1. The analysis was limited to V-J combinations with a frequency above 0.0001, which together covered 99% to 99.2% of the repertoires. A TCR clonal expansion and chaos score per V-J combination was defined as the ratio of F50 clonal expansion to chaos observed in the TCRdist matrix. Features were reduced by Welch's t-statistics and random forest to around 13 V-J combinations, which fed a naive Bayes classifier. The Morisita-Horn index was used to measure how similar the thyroid and blood repertoires were. Through fastp at Q25 and MiXCR, TCRdb rebuilt clones from the public reads, retaining in-frame beta chains. Rows are combined by CDR3 protein, so each entry shows the most common genes and DNA. TCRdb, not the authors, supplied the V and J calls. Counted in this sample were 400,000 to 450,000 distinct CDR3 sequences; 21% of them appeared once. The ten most abundant clones make up approximately 3.2% of the sample.

The clonotype originates from a woman aged 18-29 years with stable Graves' hyperthyroidism. Donor details come from another sample of the same person, matched by shared clones. Sequencing used peripheral blood. The chain is encoded by TRBV6-4 joined to TRBJ2-3, with 7 bases in between that match TRBD2. The DNA is TGTGCCAGCCGTCGACTGGGCGGGAGCGGCACAGATACGCAGTATTTT. The resulting protein is CASRRLGGSGTDTQYF.